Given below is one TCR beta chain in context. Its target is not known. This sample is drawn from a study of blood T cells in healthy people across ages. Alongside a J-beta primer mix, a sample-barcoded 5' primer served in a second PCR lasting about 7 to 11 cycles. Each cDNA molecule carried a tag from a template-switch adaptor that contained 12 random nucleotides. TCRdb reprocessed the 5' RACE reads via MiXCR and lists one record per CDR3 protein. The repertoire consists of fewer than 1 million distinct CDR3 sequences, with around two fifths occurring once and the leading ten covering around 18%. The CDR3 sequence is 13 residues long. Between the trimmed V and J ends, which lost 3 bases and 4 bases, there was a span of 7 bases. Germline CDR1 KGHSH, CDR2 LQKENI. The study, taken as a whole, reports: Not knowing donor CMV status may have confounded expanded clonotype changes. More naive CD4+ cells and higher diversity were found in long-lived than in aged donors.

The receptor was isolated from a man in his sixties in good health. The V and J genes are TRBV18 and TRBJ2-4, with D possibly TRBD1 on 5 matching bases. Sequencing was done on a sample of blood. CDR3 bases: TGTGCCAGCTCACCCGACAGAAAAAACATTCAGTACTTC. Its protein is CASSPDRKNIQYF.